This T cell receptor (beta chain) was recovered during a study of Graves' ophthalmopathy and Graves' hyperthyroidism. Study summary: Before any treatment was given, at initial diagnosis, peripheral blood was collected.

The study, taken as a whole, reports: A model of 13 signatures distinguished ophthalmopathy from stable hyperthyroidism at around 90% sensitivity and about 80% specificity.

No donor had other autoimmune disease, uncontrolled infection, pregnancy or lactation. Clinicians made diagnoses from clinical symptoms, serum thyroxine, TRAb, thyroid ultrasound and orbital computed tomography. The CDR3 has 14 amino acids. V lost 2 bases and J 5 bases, leaving 7 bases between the germline ends. Germline lookup yields CDR1 SGHVS and CDR2 FQNEAQ. This clonotype was recorded many times. The antigen is unknown. The authors amplified TCR beta CDR3 regions, and they did so from RNA transcripts for repertoire sequencing. First-round RT-PCR employed HTBI primers, with a second-round multiplex PCR after it. From the multiplex PCR reads, TCRdb called clonotypes with MiXCR, one entry per CDR3 protein. The table lists about 620,000 distinct CDR3 sequences, approximately 22% of them singletons, with approximately 7% in the top ten.

The sequence derives from a woman in her late teens or twenties with stable Graves' hyperthyroidism. Some clones in this sample may be carry-over from other donors' samples. Material for sequencing was peripheral blood. The J gene is TRBJ1-6, the V gene TRBV7-8; D not certain. CDR3 in amino acids: CASSLTRNNSPLHF. The CDR3 nucleotides read TGTGCCAGCAGCTTAACCAGGAATAATTCACCCCTCCACTTT.